The source of this TCR beta chain is a study of T cell responses to AZD1222 COVID-19 vaccine. Study-level points and caveats: Seropositive AZD1222 recipients at baseline numbered only 6 or 7. Receipt of two AZD1222 doses was followed by a rise in Spike-specific TCR breadth and depth. Nearly half of spike-specific TCRs reportedly go after variant regions that carry no mutations.

Regarding this clone: Its target is unknown.

The germline V gene encodes CDR1 SGHNT and CDR2 YENEEA. V lost 5 bases and J lost 1; bases outside the gene matches: 12. The CDR3 is made up of 20 amino acids. Profiled with immunoSEQ multiplex PCR; TCRdb holds only in-frame clones, not every one. The table lists 120,000 to 150,000 clones, approximately 89% of them singletons. The TCR was taken from an adult who received the AZD1222 COVID-19 vaccine. The chain carries TRBV11-3 and TRBJ2-6; 12 bases agree with TRBD1. The sample was peripheral blood, taken 28 days after the second AZD1222 dose. This CDR3 is CASSLGQGAPRKSGANVLTF. CDR3 nucleotide sequence: TGTGCCAGCAGCCTGGGACAGGGGGCCCCAAGGAAGTCTGGGGCCAACGTCCTGACTTTC.